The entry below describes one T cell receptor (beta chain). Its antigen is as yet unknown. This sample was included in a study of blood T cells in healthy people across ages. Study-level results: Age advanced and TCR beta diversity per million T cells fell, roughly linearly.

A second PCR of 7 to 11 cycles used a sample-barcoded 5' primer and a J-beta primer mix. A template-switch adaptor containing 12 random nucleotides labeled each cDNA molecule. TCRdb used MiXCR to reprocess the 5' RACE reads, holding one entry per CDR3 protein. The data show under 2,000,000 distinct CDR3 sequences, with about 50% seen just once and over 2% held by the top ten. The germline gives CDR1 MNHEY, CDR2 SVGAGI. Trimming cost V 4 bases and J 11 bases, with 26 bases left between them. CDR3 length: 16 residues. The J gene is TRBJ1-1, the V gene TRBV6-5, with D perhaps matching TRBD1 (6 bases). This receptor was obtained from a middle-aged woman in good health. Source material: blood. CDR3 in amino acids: CASSSSGLGRAQGAFF. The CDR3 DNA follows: TGTGCCAGCAGTTCCTCCGGCCTAGGAAGGGCTCAGGGGGCTTTCTTT.